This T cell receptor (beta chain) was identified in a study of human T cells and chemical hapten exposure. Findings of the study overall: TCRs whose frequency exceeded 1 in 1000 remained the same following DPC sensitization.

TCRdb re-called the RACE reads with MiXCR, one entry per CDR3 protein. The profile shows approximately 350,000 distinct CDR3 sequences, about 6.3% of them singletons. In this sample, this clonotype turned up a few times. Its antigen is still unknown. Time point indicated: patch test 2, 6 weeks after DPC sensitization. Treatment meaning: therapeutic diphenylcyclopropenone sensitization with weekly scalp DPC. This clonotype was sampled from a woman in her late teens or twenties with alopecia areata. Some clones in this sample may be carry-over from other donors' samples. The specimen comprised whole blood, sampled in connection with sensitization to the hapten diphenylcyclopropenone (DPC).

The CDR3 protein is CASSPQGSGEKLFF. The CDR3 DNA sequence: TGTGCCAGCTCACCTCAGGGTAGTGGAGAAAAACTGTTTTTT. The rearrangement joins TRBV18 to TRBJ1-4, with a possible D match to TRBD1 (5 bases). This CDR3 contains 14 residues. Trimming stripped 3 bases from V and 8 bases from J, with 13 bases between. Per germline, CDR1 KGHSH and CDR2 LQKENI. Supplemented by reference TRBV18 and TRBJ1-4, the full variable domain reads NAGVMQNPRHLVRRRGQEARLRCSPMKGHSHVYWYRQLPEEGLKFMVYLQKENIIDESGMPKERFSAEFPKEGPSILRIQQVVRGDSAAYFCASSPQGSGEKLFFGSGTQLSVL.